This TCR beta chain was captured in a study of cytomegalovirus exposure and HLA in healthy donors. Generated by immunoSEQ multiplex PCR, the TCRdb table keeps only in-frame clones and is missing some. In the table there are approximately 160,000 clones, 85% to 90% of which are singletons. This CDR3 region has 18 residues. Germline V gene sequence: CDR1 MNHEY, CDR2 SMNVEV (reference sequence). Germline trimming cut 4 bases from V and 9 bases from J; bases unmatched to any gene: 14. General study results and limits: Most observed TCR sequences were rare, whereas some public TCRs were detected in many donors.

With respect to this clone: The target antigen is unknown.

The material sequenced was PBMCs. The clonotype was recovered from a woman in her twenties or thirties in good health and CMV-seronegative. The gene calls are TRBV27 and TRBJ2-1; 14 bases agree with TRBD2. CDR3 in amino acids: CASSSLPGLAGVYGEQFF. The CDR3 bases are TGTGCCAGCAGTTCACTTCCGGGACTAGCGGGAGTCTACGGTGAGCAGTTCTTC.